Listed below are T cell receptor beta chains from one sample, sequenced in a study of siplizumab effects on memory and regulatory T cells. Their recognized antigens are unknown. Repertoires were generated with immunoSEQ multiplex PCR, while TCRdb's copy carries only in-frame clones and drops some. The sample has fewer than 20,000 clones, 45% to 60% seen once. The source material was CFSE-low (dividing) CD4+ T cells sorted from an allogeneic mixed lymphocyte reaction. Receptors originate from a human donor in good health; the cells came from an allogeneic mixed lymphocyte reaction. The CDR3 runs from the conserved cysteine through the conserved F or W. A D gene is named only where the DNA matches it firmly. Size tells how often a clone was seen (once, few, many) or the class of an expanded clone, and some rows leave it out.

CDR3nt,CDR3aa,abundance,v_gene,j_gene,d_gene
TGCGCCAGCAGCTTGCCGGGGCTAGCGGCATACAATGAGCAGTTCTTC,CASSLPGLAAYNEQFF,once,TRBV5-1,TRBJ2-1,TRBD2
TGTGCCAGCAGGGCAGGGGGCCAGCGGCAGCCCCAGCATTTT,CASRAGGQRQPQHF,.,TRBV6-6,TRBJ1-5,TRBD1
TGTGCCAGCAGCTTGGGGCCAGGCGCTGGGGCCAACGTCCTGACTTTC,CASSLGPGAGANVLTF,.,TRBV7-2,TRBJ2-6,.
TGTGCCATCAGTGAGTCGGCACCCGGCTCTGGAAACACCATATATTTT,CAISESAPGSGNTIYF,medium-sized,TRBV10-3,TRBJ1-3,.
TGTGCCAGCAGTTCCGTAGGCAATGAGCAGTTCTTC,CASSSVGNEQFF,.,TRBV6-6,TRBJ2-1,.
TGTGCCAGCAGCCCGCAGGGACCCACCCAAGAGACCCAGTACTTC,CASSPQGPTQETQYF,.,TRBV7-2,TRBJ2-5,.
TGTGCCACCCGGGACAGGACGACCTATGGCTACACCTTC,CATRDRTTYGYTF,.,TRBV19,TRBJ1-2,TRBD1
TGTGCCAGCTGTGGACAGGGCCGGACTGAAGCTTTCTTT,CASCGQGRTEAFF,few,TRBV18,TRBJ1-1,TRBD1
TGTGCCAGCAGTTACCCCAGCTCCTACGAGCAGTACTTC,CASSYPSSYEQYF,once,TRBV6-6,TRBJ2-7,.
TGTGCCAGCAGTGACCGGGACAGCTATGGCTACACCTTC,CASSDRDSYGYTF,.,TRBV2,TRBJ1-2,TRBD1
TGTGCCAGCACCGGACAGATGAACACTGAAGCTTTCTTT,CASTGQMNTEAFF,.,TRBV2,TRBJ1-1,.
TGCGCCAGCCCCCGTTCGGGTAAGGGGATAGGCAATCAGCCCCAGCATTTT,CASPRSGKGIGNQPQHF,.,TRBV5-1,TRBJ1-5,.
TGTGCCAGCAGCCCGGACAGGGTCTTCAATGAGCAGTTCTTC,CASSPDRVFNEQFF,few,TRBV6-5,TRBJ2-1,TRBD1
TGTGCCAGCAGTTATGGGACAGGGGGCGCAGGTGGCTACACCTTC,CASSYGTGGAGGYTF,medium-sized,TRBV6-6,TRBJ1-2,TRBD1
TGTGCCAGCAGAGGACAGCAAATGAACACTGAAGCTTTCTTT,CASRGQQMNTEAFF,few,TRBV5-4,TRBJ1-1,.
TGTGCCAGCAGCCCGGAGTATGAGCAGTTCTTC,CASSPEYEQFF,.,TRBV11-1,TRBJ2-1,.
TGTGCCAGCTCACCACCTGACGGCGAGCAGTACTTC,CASSPPDGEQYF,.,TRBV18,TRBJ2-7,.
TGTGCCATCAGTGGTAGCCTATCGGGGGACACAGATACGCAGTATTTT,CAISGSLSGDTDTQYF,.,TRBV10-3,TRBJ2-3,.
TGTGCCAGCAGGGGGCATTCGGGCAATGAGCAGTTCTTC,CASRGHSGNEQFF,once,TRBV6-6,TRBJ2-1,.
TGTGCCAGCAGTGAAACTCCCATAGGTGGGAGCTCCTATAATTCACCCCTCCACTTT,CASSETPIGGSSYNSPLHF,once,TRBV2,TRBJ1-6,.
TGTGCCATCCGGGAGGGGACCGCGGAAAAACTGTTTTTT,CAIREGTAEKLFF,few,TRBV6-1,TRBJ1-4,.
TGTGCCAGCAGTGTCCGTGTAGAGGGTCAGCCCCAGCATTTT,CASSVRVEGQPQHF,few,TRBV6-1,TRBJ1-5,.
TGTGCCAGCAGCTTAATCGGCCACACCGGGGAGCTGTTTTTT,CASSLIGHTGELFF,once,TRBV7-3,TRBJ2-2,.
TGTGCCAGCAGCTTAGACAGATATGGCTACACCTTC,CASSLDRYGYTF,once,TRBV11-3,TRBJ1-2,.
TGTGCCAGCAGTACATCTCCGGACAGTGCCCAGCATTTT,CASSTSPDSAQHF,many,TRBV6-5,TRBJ1-5,.
TGCGCCAGCACCCTCCTTTTTGGGGGGACTATCGGGGAGCTGTTTTTT,CASTLLFGGTIGELFF,.,TRBV5-1,TRBJ2-2,TRBD2
TGTGCCACCACCAGGGCAGGGCTTCTCGACGAGCAGTACTTC,CATTRAGLLDEQYF,.,TRBV19,TRBJ2-7,.
TGTGCCAGCAGCTTCTATACAGGGGATAATTCACCCCTCCACTTT,CASSFYTGDNSPLHF,.,TRBV7-2,TRBJ1-6,TRBD1
TGTGCCAGCCTAAAAACCATGAACACTGAAGCTTTCTTT,CASLKTMNTEAFF,medium-sized,TRBV7-9,TRBJ1-1,.
TGCGCCAGCAGCCCCGCGGGGAACGGGGGACACTACGAGCAGTACTTC,CASSPAGNGGHYEQYF,few,TRBV4-3,TRBJ2-7,.
TGTGCCAGCAGCTTATACCAACACACGGGTGGCTACACCTTC,CASSLYQHTGGYTF,.,TRBV7-2,TRBJ1-2,.
TGTGCCAGCAGTTACTCCGTGGACAGTCCCGAAGCTTTCTTT,CASSYSVDSPEAFF,few,TRBV6-6,TRBJ1-1,.
TGTGCCAGCAGCGCACGGGACAGGGAGGATCAGAACGGGATAAGGGAGACCCAGTACTTC,CASSARDREDQNGIRETQYF,few,TRBV9,TRBJ2-5,TRBD1
TGCAGCGTTGACGGGGCTAACACTGAAGCTTTCTTT,CSVDGANTEAFF,few,TRBV29-1,TRBJ1-1,.
TGTGCCAGCAGAAACTCCTACGAGCAGTACTTC,CASRNSYEQYF,few,TRBV6-5,TRBJ2-7,.
TGTGCCAGCAGCCCAATCTCGAGGGGTCACACCTTC,CASSPISRGHTF,many,TRBV28,TRBJ1-2,.
TGTGCCAGCAGTCTTAGGACAGGTCCGGCGTACGAGCAGTACTTC,CASSLRTGPAYEQYF,few,TRBV6-6,TRBJ2-7,TRBD1
TGTGCCAGCTCGGGGGGGCCCGGGGAGCTGTTTTTT,CASSGGPGELFF,once,TRBV11-3,TRBJ2-2,TRBD2
TGTGCCATCAGTGAATGGACAGGGGGTTCGCAGGAGCAGTACTTC,CAISEWTGGSQEQYF,once,TRBV10-3,TRBJ2-7,TRBD1
TGTGCCAGCTCACCGTTCCAGGCTTTGGGCAATCAGCCCCAGCATTTT,CASSPFQALGNQPQHF,few,TRBV18,TRBJ1-5,.
TGTGCCAGCAGCGGGTTCCTCCTCTCTGGAAACACCATATATTTT,CASSGFLLSGNTIYF,.,TRBV7-6,TRBJ1-3,.
TGCGCCAGCAGCCAGACAGAAGGCTTCTCTTATTTTTATGGCTACACCTTC,CASSQTEGFSYFYGYTF,.,TRBV5-1,TRBJ1-2,.
TGTGCTAGTGGTTTTGGCGTTCAAGGGACTGAAGCTTTCTTT,CASGFGVQGTEAFF,.,TRBV12-5,TRBJ1-1,.
TGTGCCAGCAGTGAATTCAAGAACACTGAAGCTTTCTTT,CASSEFKNTEAFF,.,TRBV25-1,TRBJ1-1,.
TGTGCCACCAGCTGGCCCGGGTCCCTCGGGGAAAAACTGTTTTTT,CATSWPGSLGEKLFF,.,TRBV15,TRBJ1-4,.
TGTGCCAGCAGGACCGGGCCCACAGATACGCAGTATTTT,CASRTGPTDTQYF,.,TRBV7-2,TRBJ2-3,.